This T cell receptor (beta chain) was identified in a study of T cell responses to AZD1222 COVID-19 vaccine. As to this clone: Antigen unknown.

V was clipped by 5 bases and J by 1 base, with 8 bases between them. The CDR3 sequence is 13 residues long. The germline V gene has CDR1 PRHDT and CDR2 FYEKMQ (reference sequence). Clones were sequenced by immunoSEQ multiplex PCR, and TCRdb holds only the in-frame ones, with some missing. Counted here are approximately 100,000 clones, roughly 91% occurring once; the ten biggest clones make up roughly 4%. Whole-study results and caveats: A rise in Spike-specific TCR breadth and depth followed two AZD1222 doses.

This receptor was taken from an adult in good health. The chain uses TRBV13 and TRBJ2-5, with D uncertain. The source was peripheral blood, collected on day 0 of AZD1222 vaccination. The DNA of the CDR3 is TGTGCCAGCAGCACCCGTTCCCAAGAGACCCAGTACTTC. It codes for CASSTRSQETQYF.